This TCR beta chain was documented in a study of blood T cells in healthy people across ages. After removal of 10 bases from V and 6 bases from J, the junction contained 6 bases not matched to a gene. Germline V CDR1 and CDR2: MDHEN, SYDVKM. The CDR3 extends over 13 amino acids. Using a J-beta primer mix together with a sample-barcoded 5' primer, a second PCR was run for roughly 6 to 12 cycles. TCRdb re-called the 5' RACE reads with MiXCR, one entry per CDR3 protein. The data contain around 1,800,000 distinct CDR3 sequences, about two fifths of them singletons. The rearrangement uses TRBV28 and TRBJ1-6; the match to TRBD1 covers 7 bases. The sequence came from a human donor in good health. Sequences were obtained from blood. The chain's CDR3 is CATTGQSNSPLHF. CDR3 in DNA: TGTGCCACCACGGGACAGAGTAATTCACCCCTCCACTTT.